The entry that follows covers one T cell receptor (beta chain) sequence. Antigen specificity is unknown. The data originate from a study of blood T cells in healthy people across ages. With a J-beta primer mix and a sample-barcoded 5' primer, a second PCR ran about 7 to 12 cycles. TCRdb ran MiXCR on the 5' RACE reads and lists one entry per CDR3 protein. The sample has about 730,000 distinct CDR3 sequences, around 46% seen once. Per the germline V gene, CDR1 is SGHTA and CDR2 is FQGTGA. This CDR3 has 13 amino acids. The V end was cut by 4 bases, the J end by 4 bases, with 8 bases between. The study's findings and limits: Fewer expanded clones and more diversity marked long-lived versus aged donors.

The chain has TRBV7-3 and TRBJ1-5, with D hard to call. This clonotype was obtained from an older woman in good health. Sequencing was performed on blood. CDR3 nucleotide sequence: TGTGCCAGCAGCTGGGCGCCTAATCAGCCCCAGCATTTT. This sequence encodes CASSWAPNQPQHF.